The 22 T cell receptor beta chains below all came from one sample that was sequenced in a study of T cells in women clearing cervical HPV infection. Assay: immunoSEQ multiplex PCR; the TCRdb copy retains only in-frame clones and omits some. Its table records approximately 21,000 clones. Material: blood buffy coat. The receptors come from a woman aged 18 to 69 with a cervical HPV16 infection that either progressed to CIN3+ or cleared (not recorded which).

A note on this clone: The CDR3 end falls 3 residues outside the read, so it is completed with the germline J gene. The chain employs TRBV9 and TRBJ1-1; TRBD1 matches 12 bases. Per germline, CDR1 SGDLS and CDR2 YYNGEE. CDR3 length equals 15 residues. V shed 4 bases and J 7 bases; nucleotides not matched to a gene: 8. The DNA read from the CDR3 is TGTGCCAGCAGCTTAGGGACAGGGGGCGCTTTTGAA. Translating gives CASSLGTGGAFE. The entire CDR3 protein is CASSLGTGGAFEAFF.

Notes on this clone: From the germline J gene comes the end of the CDR3, since the read stops 3 residues before it. The rearrangement joins TRBV18 to TRBJ1-1; 10 bases fit TRBD1. The germline V gene has CDR1 KGHSH and CDR2 LQKENI. CDR3 length equals 18 residues. V was pared by 4 bases and J by 1 base, with 12 bases of the junction left unmatched. CDR3 DNA, as far as it was read: TGTGCCAGCTCACTATTTCCGACAGGGGGCAGGGGGAACACTGAA. Translated: CASSLFPTGGRGNTE. The CDR3 in its entirety is CASSLFPTGGRGNTEAFF.

To note about this clone: The read falls 3 residues short of the CDR3 end, and the missing part is taken from the germline J gene. The chain links TRBV19 to TRBJ1-2; D unclear. Germline-derived CDR1 and CDR2 are LNHDA and SQIVND (reference sequence). This CDR3 spans 14 amino acids. The CDR3 loop is CASSIGRLTYGYTF. Partial CDR3 DNA: TGTGCCAGTAGTATAGGTCGACTTACCTACGGG.

The CDR3 region is CSATGTSGVQDTQYF. Incomplete CDR3 DNA: TGCAGTGCTACCGGGACTAGCGGGGTTCAAGATACG. This chain links TRBV20-1 with TRBJ2-3; 13 nucleotides align to TRBD2. The CDR3 end falls 3 residues outside the read, so it is completed with the germline J gene. From germline, CDR1 is DFQATT and CDR2 SNEGSKA (reference sequence). The CDR3 extends over 15 amino acids. J gave up 5 bases and V 4 bases, and 6 bases lay outside the gene matches.

By frequency, this clone is medium-sized. Read coverage stops 3 residues before the CDR3 terminus; the germline J gene supplies the remainder. This sequence joins TRBV18 and TRBJ1-2; 7 bases map to TRBD1. The CDR3 runs 15 residues. V dropped 5 bases and J dropped 5; count of bases not matched to a gene: 11. Germline CDR1 is KGHSH and CDR2 is LQKENI. The CDR3 protein is CASSSGTATTYGYTF. The sequenced part of the CDR3 DNA is TGTGCCAGCTCATCCGGGACAGCAACTACGTATGGC. Supplemented by reference TRBV18 and TRBJ1-2, the full variable domain reads NAGVMQNPRHLVRRRGQEARLRCSPMKGHSHVYWYRQLPEEGLKFMVYLQKENIIDESGMPKERFSAEFPKEGPSILRIQQVVRGDSAAYFCASSSGTATTYGYTFGSGTRLTVV.

For this clone: The DNA ends 3 residues before the CDR3 does, and the rest of the CDR3 is filled in from the germline J gene. This chain uses TRBV30 with TRBJ2-2, with 9 bases matching TRBD1. V gave up 0 bases and J gave up 6 bases; unmatched junction bases: 8. The CDR3 totals 16 residues. Germline V lookup: CDR1 GTSNPN, CDR2 SVGIG (reference sequence). This CDR3 is CAWSVMGDRVPGELFF. CDR3 bases read: TGTGCCTGGAGTGTTATGGGGGACAGGGTACCCGGGGAG.

Turning to this clone: The CDR3 end is not reached by the read, which stops 3 residues before it; the germline J gene fills it in. The genes are TRBV29-1 and TRBJ2-3; TRBD2 is a possible D gene (6 bases). Trimming left V 4 bases short and J 2 bases short, with 16 bases between. The CDR3 is made up of 15 amino acids. Looked up from germline, CDR1 is SQVTM and CDR2 is ANQGSEA. The CDR3 sequence: CSVGGSGDATDTQYF. CDR3 bases read: TGCAGCGTTGGAGGGTCGGGGGACGCCACAGATACG.

About this clone: The CDR3 end lies 3 residues beyond the end of the read and is filled in from the germline J gene. This rearrangement joins TRBV19 to TRBJ2-2; 8 nucleotides line up with TRBD2. This CDR3 has 13 amino acids. Trimming removed 11 bases from V and 6 bases from J; junction bases left unmatched: 8. From germline, CDR1 is LNHDA and CDR2 SQIVND (reference sequence). CDR3 bases read: TGTGCCTCTTCTAGCGGGTGGTCCGGGGAG. Its translation: CASSSGWSGE. The CDR3 reads in full as CASSSGWSGELFF. The variable domain in full, with the rest retrieved from reference TRBV19 and TRBJ2-2, is DGGITQSPKYLFRKEGQNVTLSCEQNLNHDAMYWYRQDPGQGLRLIYYSQIVNDFQKGDIAEGYSVSREKKESFPLTVTSAQKNPTAFYLCASSSGWSGELFFGEGSRLTVL.

On this clone itself: The CDR3 end falls 3 residues outside the read, so it is completed with the germline J gene. The chain has TRBV7-2 and TRBJ1-6, with unresolved D. CDR1 and CDR2 (germline): SGHTA, FQGNSA. CDR3 size: 15 residues. Trimming stripped 2 bases from V and 8 bases from J, with 13 bases between. Here the CDR3 reads CASSLRVVGDSPLHF. Partial CDR3 DNA: TGTGCCAGCAGCTTAAGGGTGGTAGGCGATTCACCC.

About this clone itself: The read stops 3 residues short of the end of the CDR3; the missing end is completed from the germline J gene. This rearrangement joins TRBV5-1 to TRBJ1-3; 9 bases align to TRBD1. CDR1 SGHRS and CDR2 YFSETQ come from the germline V gene. CDR3 size: 20 residues. V lost 0 bases to trimming and J lost 0 bases; unmatched junction nucleotides: 13. CDR3 DNA, as far as it was read: TGCGCCAGCAGCTTGGAGGTGTGGGGACAGGGTTCTGACTCTGGAAACACC. Protein sequence: CASSLEVWGQGSDSGNT. The CDR3 as a whole reads CASSLEVWGQGSDSGNTIYF.

Points on this clone: The read ends 3 residues shy of where the CDR3 ends; the end is completed using the germline J gene. This chain connects TRBV7-3 to TRBJ2-1; 13 bases are shared with TRBD2. The CDR3 totals 14 residues. Germline CDR1 SGHTA, CDR2 FQGTGA. V lost 5 bases, J lost 7 bases, and 2 bases stayed unmatched. The part of the CDR3 DNA that was read is TGTGCCAGCAGCCTGACTAGCGGGGGGAATGAG. Its translation is CASSLTSGGNE. The whole CDR3 protein reads CASSLTSGGNEQFF.

Concerning this clone itself: The missing CDR3 end, 3 residues past where the read stops, is filled in from the germline J gene. The rearrangement links TRBV20-1 to TRBJ2-1, with 11 bases fitting TRBD2. The CDR3 covers 16 residues. Looked up from germline, CDR1 is DFQATT and CDR2 is SNEGSKA (reference sequence). V shed 5 bases and J 0 bases; nucleotides not matched to a gene: 6. The sequenced part of the CDR3 DNA is TGCAGTGCTGATAGCGGGAGGGCCAGCTCCTACAATGAG. Its translation is CSADSGRASSYNE. The complete CDR3 protein is CSADSGRASSYNEQFF.

Turning to this clone: Sequencing ends 3 residues short of the CDR3 end; the germline J gene provides the rest. V usage is TRBV18 and J usage is TRBJ1-2, with D possibly TRBD1 on 6 matching bases. Germline loops: CDR1 KGHSH, CDR2 LQKENI. V lost 2 bases and J lost 6, with 16 bases in between. This CDR3 comprises 15 residues. The CDR3 loop is CASSPGRTVTHGYTF. CDR3 DNA (partial): TGTGCCAGCTCACCAGGAAGGACAGTAACACATGGC.

On this clone itself: The read falls 3 residues short of the CDR3 end, and the missing part is taken from the germline J gene. The rearrangement links TRBV29-1 to TRBJ2-7, with 8 bases aligning to TRBD1. CDR3 size: 12 residues. Trimming cost V 6 bases and J 2 bases; bases outside gene matches: 3. Germline CDR1 reads SQVTM; CDR2 reads ANQGSEA. CDR3 sequence: CSVGQVPYEQYF. CDR3 bases read: TGCAGCGTGGGACAGGTCCCCTACGAG.

As to this clone: The read ends 3 residues early relative to the CDR3; the germline J gene fills the gap. The rearrangement links TRBV6-2 or TRBV6-3 to TRBJ2-1; D perhaps matches TRBD2 (6 bases). The V gene lost 6 bases and the J gene lost 3 bases, with 18 bases spanning the gap. The CDR3 runs 16 residues. Germline assignment: CDR1 MNHEY and CDR2 SVGEGT. The sequenced CDR3 bases are TGTGCCAGCAGCTATTCCGGGACTCCCAACTACAATGAG. As protein: CASSYSGTPNYNE. In full, the CDR3 is CASSYSGTPNYNEQFF.

Remarks on this clone: The sequence runs out 3 residues before the end of the CDR3; the remainder is reconstructed from the germline J gene. This sequence joins TRBV30 and TRBJ1-4, with a tentative D call TRBD1 (5 bases). Germline CDR1 is GTSNPN and CDR2 is SVGIG (reference sequence). The CDR3 length is 13 residues. The part of the CDR3 DNA that was read is TGTGCCTCCCGCGGGGGGACGGATTCACCA. This translates into CASRGGTDSP. The entire CDR3 sequence reads CASRGGTDSPLFF.

CDR3 loop: CASSPGGRINEKLFF. The DNA read from the CDR3 is TGTGCCAGCAGTCCCGGGGGACGAATTAATGAAAAA. This sequence joins TRBV6-2 or TRBV6-3 and TRBJ1-4; D may be TRBD1 (5 bases). With the read ending 3 residues before the CDR3 end, the germline J gene is used to fill in that end. The CDR3 loop spans 15 amino acids. Germline V gene data show CDR1 as MNHEY and CDR2 as SVGEGT. V was shortened by 5 bases and J by 4 bases, with 14 bases between the two germline ends.

In the case of this clone: The read is 3 residues too short to cover the CDR3 end, so that end is filled in from the germline J gene. This chain links TRBV5-1 with TRBJ1-1; D gene unclear. The CDR3 loop spans 12 amino acids. CDR1 and CDR2 (germline): SGHRS, YFSETQ. V lost 2 bases and J 5 bases, leaving 7 bases between the germline ends. CDR3 DNA (partial): TGCGCCAGCAGCTTCGGTAGTACTGAA. The encoded protein is CASSFGSTE. The whole CDR3 reads CASSFGSTEAFF. Full variable domain (rest looked up from reference TRBV5-1 and TRBJ1-1): KAGVTQTPRYLIKTRGQQVTLSCSPISGHRSVSWYQQTPGQGLQFLFEYFSETQRNKGNFPGRFSGRQFSNSRSEMNVSTLELGDSALYLCASSFGSTEAFFGQGTRLTVV.

With respect to this clone: Read data end 3 residues before the CDR3 end; the end is taken from the germline J gene. V and J are TRBV4-1 and TRBJ2-5; D unclear. Germline CDR1 is MGHRA and CDR2 is YSYEKL. The CDR3 contains 16 residues. V lost 1 base and J lost 4, with 16 bases in between. CDR3 residues: CASSQGLRLRGETQYF. Incomplete CDR3 DNA: TGCGCCAGCAGCCAAGGGCTTAGACTTCGCGGAGAGACC.

This CDR3 reads CASSLKILHKQETQYF. The CDR3 bases that were read are TGCGCCAGCAGCTTGAAGATACTACATAAGCAAGAGACC. The rearrangement links TRBV5-1 to TRBJ2-5; D gene uncertain. The read finishes 3 residues shy of the CDR3 end, and the germline J gene is used to complete it. The germline V gene encodes CDR1 SGHRS and CDR2 YFSETQ. The CDR3 runs 16 residues. The V end was cut by 1 base, the J end by 2 bases, with 15 bases between.

About this clone itself: From the germline J gene comes the end of the CDR3, since the read stops 3 residues before it. The chain couples TRBV5-4 to TRBJ2-3; TRBD2 matches at 12 bases. CDR3 size: 16 residues. Germline V lookup: CDR1 SGHNT, CDR2 YYREEE (reference sequence). Trimming took 5 bases from V and 4 from J; bases not matched to a gene: 8. The part of the CDR3 DNA that was read is TGTGCCAGCAGTCCAGAGGCTAGCGGGGGGGCAGATACG. This codes for CASSPEASGGADT. The CDR3, in full, reads CASSPEASGGADTQYF.

CDR3 in amino acids: CASSGTTSNNEQFF. The covered CDR3 bases are TGTGCCAGTAGTGGCACGACTAGCAACAATGAG. The chain recombines TRBV19 with TRBJ2-1; 7 bases fit TRBD2. The read finishes 3 residues shy of the CDR3 end, and the germline J gene is used to complete it. V dropped 5 bases and J dropped 5; count of bases not matched to a gene: 6. Germline V gives CDR1 LNHDA, CDR2 SQIVND (reference sequence). The CDR3 extends over 14 amino acids.